This T cell receptor beta chain was sequenced for a study of cytomegalovirus exposure and HLA in healthy donors. Study at large: Later, an analysis reported that the approximately 120 validation repertoires had used the same platform as the approximately 690 first-cohort repertoires.

Germline lookup yields CDR1 WSHSY and CDR2 SAAADI. The CDR3 extends over 12 amino acids. The germline V and J ends were trimmed by 10 bases and 0 bases, with 10 bases remaining between them. Study-wide findings and caveats: Usually a TCR sequence was rare, but some public TCRs were found in many donors.

Comments on this clone: No antigen is known for it.

Using immunoSEQ multiplex PCR, the repertoire was profiled, and TCRdb retains in-frame clones only, with some absent. The sample shows around 150,000 clones, about 88% of them seen only once. The donors were in the roughly 120-subject validation cohort; that cohort was separate from the approximately 700-subject first cohort. The TCR originated in a woman between 18 and 29 years old in good health and CMV-seropositive. Sequencing input: PBMCs. The chain employs TRBV10-2 and TRBJ2-7, with a tentative D call TRBD2 (5 bases). The CDR3 DNA sequence: TGCGCCATCCTCCGGGACTCCTACGAGCAGTACTTC. Protein product: CAILRDSYEQYF.